This entry lists 6 T cell receptor beta chains sequenced from one sample in a study of blood T cell repertoires in COVID-19. TCRdb keeps only in-frame clones here, not all; method: immunoSEQ multiplex PCR. The sample carries about 260,000 clones, roughly 86% recorded once. Source material: peripheral blood. The receptors originated from a woman aged 55-69 years with COVID-19, enrolled during active disease.

This clone was found a few times. The chain joins TRBV29-1 to TRBJ2-1; TRBD2 matches at 7 bases. Germline CDR1 is SQVTM and CDR2 is ANQGSEA. The CDR3 is 14 residues long. V shed 4 bases, J shed 5 bases, and the junction held 8 bases outside the gene matches. CDR3 loop: CSVVGLYGDNEQFF. CDR3 bases: TGCAGCGTTGTGGGACTATACGGAGACAATGAGCAGTTCTTC.

The chain combines TRBV11-2 with TRBJ2-2; a weak D match, TRBD1 (6 bases). The CDR3 totals 18 residues. V was clipped by 5 bases and J by 2 bases, with 21 bases between them. From germline, CDR1 is SGHAT and CDR2 FQNNGV. The CDR3 DNA follows: TGTGCCAGCAGCCTTTACTCGGGCAGGGGACCTAACACCGGGGAGCTGTTTTTT. Its translation is CASSLYSGRGPNTGELFF.

The chain recombines TRBV19 with TRBJ1-5; maybe TRBD1 (6 bases). The CDR3 is made up of 14 amino acids. V lost 11 bases and J lost 1, with 15 bases in between. CDR1 and CDR2 (germline): LNHDA, SQIVND (reference sequence). CDR3 residues: CAARGGGSNQPQHF. The CDR3 region has the DNA TGTGCCGCTCGCGGCGGGGGCAGCAATCAGCCCCAGCATTTT.

The chain employs TRBV24-1 and TRBJ2-5; 7 bases line up with TRBD2. In germline, CDR1 is KGHDR, CDR2 SFDVKD. The CDR3 extends over 13 amino acids. The trim removed 5 bases at V and 5 bases at J, leaving 4 bases unmatched. The chain's CDR3 is CATSGTRGETQYF. CDR3 sequence (DNA): TGTGCCACCAGTGGTACGCGGGGGGAGACCCAGTACTTC.

The chain combines TRBV19 with TRBJ1-4; TRBD1 matches 9 bases. With V trimmed by 7 bases and J by 8 bases, 11 bases remained unmatched. Germline V gives CDR1 LNHDA, CDR2 SQIVND (reference sequence). CDR3 length: 15 residues. The CDR3 here is CASKPPGQGFEKLFF. As DNA, the CDR3 is TGTGCCAGTAAACCCCCGGGACAGGGTTTCGAAAAACTGTTTTTT.

V and J are TRBV9 and TRBJ1-4; TRBD1 matches at 7 bases. The V gene end was trimmed by 2 bases and the J gene end by 7 bases; junction bases not matched to a gene: 5. The CDR3 has 14 amino acids. Germline CDR1 is SGDLS and CDR2 is YYNGEE. CDR3 loop: CASSVTGVGEKLFF. The DNA for the CDR3 is TGTGCCAGCAGCGTTACAGGGGTCGGTGAAAAACTGTTTTTT.